The T cell receptor (beta chain) described here comes from a study of beta chain features in type 1 diabetes. Trimming pared 2 bases from V and 4 bases from J, leaving 14 bases between. The CDR3 contains 16 residues. Germline CDR1 and CDR2: SNHLY and FYNNEI. A remark on this clone: The antigen is unknown.

Study-level findings and limits: There was a moderate but significant shortening of TCRB CDR3s in all four CD4+ subsets of Type 1 diabetes patients.

Every bit of the isolated RNA underwent reverse transcription, so sequencing read expressed TCRB transcripts. The protocol was immunoSEQ multiplex PCR, while the TCRdb copy is restricted to in-frame clones and leaves out a portion. This sample has roughly 160,000 clones, with roughly 8% found just once. The source material was central memory CD4+ T cells from blood. V is TRBV2 and J is TRBJ2-2, with D perhaps TRBD2 (6 bases). The source of this sequence is a young woman with type 1 diabetes. CDR3: CASSESSQGGTGELFF. For the CDR3, the DNA is TGTGCCAGCAGTGAATCGTCGCAGGGAGGCACCGGGGAGCTGTTTTTT. The entire variable domain, with the rest obtained from reference TRBV2 and TRBJ2-2, is as follows: EPEVTQTPSHQVTQMGQEVILRCVPISNHLYFYWYRQILGQKVEFLVSFYNNEISEKSEIFDDQFSVERPDGSNFTLKIRSTKLEDSAMYFCASSESSQGGTGELFFGEGSRLTVL.